Following are 3 T cell receptor beta chains from one sample sequenced in a study of blood T cell repertoires in COVID-19. Clones were sequenced by immunoSEQ multiplex PCR, and TCRdb holds only the in-frame ones, with some missing. This table has about 81,000 clones, roughly 86% appearing once. Sequenced: peripheral blood. These TCRs come from a man in his 60s with acute or convalescent COVID-19.

V gene TRBV5-4 combines with J gene TRBJ2-6, with D maybe TRBD2 (6 bases). The CDR3 is 17 amino acids. V gave up 4 bases and J gave up 4 bases, with 18 bases separating them. Germline assignment: CDR1 SGHNT and CDR2 YYREEE (reference sequence). The CDR3 loop is CASSAYGGGTGANVLTF. The CDR3 DNA sequence: TGTGCCAGCAGCGCCTACGGGGGAGGTACCGGGGCCAACGTCCTGACTTTC.

The chain recombines TRBV21-1 with TRBJ2-5; the DNA was not used to check the table's D call, TRBD1. TRBV21-1 is designated a pseudogene. The CDR3 has 16 residues. This CDR3 is CASSFPRGPIGETQYF. DNA for the CDR3: TGTGCCAGCAGCTTCCCCAGGGGGCCCATTGGGGAGACCCAGTACTTC.

The chain combines TRBV7-3 with TRBJ2-1; 9 bases map to TRBD2. Per germline, CDR1 SGHTA and CDR2 FQGTGA. The CDR3 covers 18 residues. Trimming at V came to 1 base and at J to 2 bases, leaving 9 bases not matched to a gene. This CDR3 reads CASSLRGLGGGAYNEQFF. In nucleotides, the CDR3 is TGTGCCAGCAGCTTAAGGGGCCTAGGCGGGGGGGCCTACAATGAGCAGTTCTTC.